Given below is one T cell receptor beta chain in context. What it binds is not known. Germline-derived CDR1 and CDR2 are LGHDT and YNNKEL (reference sequence). This CDR3 contains 17 residues. The V gene end was trimmed by 4 bases and the J gene end by 7 bases; junction bases not matched to a gene: 13. The data were taken from a study of human T cells and chemical hapten exposure. General study points: Expanded TCRs were compared with controls, and the expanded TCRs formed significantly more large CDR3 similarity clusters. TCRs whose frequency exceeded 1 in 1000 remained the same following DPC sensitization.

This sample's time point: patch test 2, 6 weeks after DPC sensitization. The treatment is: therapeutic diphenylcyclopropenone sensitization with weekly scalp DPC. Blood, whole and unfractionated, served as the source for total RNA extraction. The authors' processing: Samples ranged from roughly 20,000 to 750,000 TCRs, with a median of roughly 96,000. Each CDR3 protein is one row after TCRdb ran MiXCR on the RACE reads. The V and J calls were not made by the authors but by TCRdb's processing. The repertoire holds 120,000 to 150,000 distinct CDR3 sequences, with about 10% as singletons. This TCR was recovered from a woman between 50 and 59 years old with alopecia areata. Some clones in this sample may be carry-over from other donors' samples. The chain combines TRBV3-1 with TRBJ2-1; 10 nucleotides align to TRBD2. The material was whole blood, obtained in connection with sensitization to the hapten diphenylcyclopropenone (DPC). The CDR3 loop is CASSPLSGGALGNEQFF. Here the CDR3 DNA reads TGTGCCAGCAGCCCGTTGAGCGGGGGGGCCTTAGGAAATGAGCAGTTCTTC.